Listed below are T cell receptor beta chains from one sample, sequenced in a study of cytomegalovirus exposure and HLA in healthy donors. Sequencing used immunoSEQ multiplex PCR; TCRdb keeps in-frame clones, though not all of them. The sample consists of about 170,000 clones, around 80% of them appearing once. What was sequenced was PBMCs. Every receptor here comes from a woman aged 50 to 60 in good health and CMV-seropositive. Each CDR3 is given with its conserved first and last residue. D genes are given only for firm matches. Expanded clones get a size class; other rows say once, few or many, or leave the size out.

>TRBV7-2|TRBD1|TRBJ1-2|few
TGTGCCAGCAGCTTGGGGACAGGGCGAGCTAACTATGGCTACACCTTC
CASSLGTGRANYGYTF
>TRBV5-4|.|TRBJ2-5|.
TGTGCCACTAGGAGGGGTGGAGTTGAGACCCAGTACTTC
CATRRGGVETQYF
>TRBV10-2|.|TRBJ1-5|.
TGCGCCAGCAGTATATCACAGGGACAGCCCCAGCATTTT
CASSISQGQPQHF
>TRBV5-4|TRBD1|TRBJ2-2|.
TGTGCCAGCAGAGCCGGGACAGGGAGAACCGGGGAGCTGTTTTTT
CASRAGTGRTGELFF
>TRBV9|.|TRBJ1-1|.
TGTGCCAGCAGCGAAGGAGGCGGGGGGCCTGAAGCTTTCTTT
CASSEGGGGPEAFF
>TRBV19|TRBD1|TRBJ2-5|.
TGTGCCAGTAGTGTTGGGACAGGGGTGGAAGCGACCCAGTACTTC
CASSVGTGVEATQYF
>TRBV7-2|.|TRBJ2-5|.
TGTGCCAGCAGCTTTAGTAATGTCGGCGGGGTAGAAGAGACCCAGTACTTC
CASSFSNVGGVEETQYF
>TRBV4-3|TRBD2|TRBJ2-1|.
TGCGCCAGCAGCCAAGGGGCAGCGGGAGGGCACGAGTTCTTC
CASSQGAAGGHEFF
>TRBV28|TRBD1|TRBJ2-1|few
TGTGCCAGCAGCCGTGGACAGGTTAACAATGAGCAGTTCTTC
CASSRGQVNNEQFF
>TRBV28|.|TRBJ2-3|.
TGTGCCAGCAGTTCCCGGCAGGTCGGGGGCACAGATACGCAGTATTTT
CASSSRQVGGTDTQYF
>TRBV9|TRBD2|TRBJ2-7|once
TGTGCCAGCAGCCCTAGAGATAGCGGGAACTACGAGCAGTACTTC
CASSPRDSGNYEQYF
>TRBV4-3|.|TRBJ2-3|.
TGCGCCAGCAGCCAGCGTCAAAGGGGGGGCGCAGATACGCAGTATTTT
CASSQRQRGGADTQYF
>TRBV29-1|.|TRBJ1-5|once
TGCAGCGTTGCCTTGACCCCGACAATCGAGCCCCAGCATTTT
CSVALTPTIEPQHF
>TRBV30|TRBD1|TRBJ1-2|.
TGTGCCTGGTGCCCCCCGGGGGCAGGGGGAAATGGCTACACCTTC
CAWCPPGAGGNGYTF
>TRBV7-8|TRBD2|TRBJ2-1|.
TGTGCCAGCAGCCAGACTAGCGGGGGGTCTAATGAGCAGTTCTTC
CASSQTSGGSNEQFF
>TRBV29-1|TRBD1|TRBJ1-3|.
TGCAGCGTTGGACAGGGCGGATCTGGAAACACCATATATTTT
CSVGQGGSGNTIYF
>TRBV28|TRBD1|TRBJ1-1|.
TGTGCCAGCAGTCTCCAGGGGGCTAGTTGGACTGAAGCTTTCTTT
CASSLQGASWTEAFF
>TRBV4-1|TRBD1|TRBJ1-1|.
TGCGCCAGCAGCCCACAGGGGGCGGGCACTGAAGCTTTCTTT
CASSPQGAGTEAFF
>TRBV10-3|.|TRBJ2-3|few
TGTGCCATCAGTGATCAGGACAGAGTCTTCGCAGATACGCAGTATTTT
CAISDQDRVFADTQYF
>TRBV18|TRBD1|TRBJ2-2|.
TGTGCCAGCTCGGACAGGGTTGGATGGACCGGGGAGCTGTTTTTT
CASSDRVGWTGELFF
>TRBV5-1|.|TRBJ1-1|once
TGCGCCAGCAGCTTGAAGAAAGGGGGTAGCACTGAAGCTTTCTTT
CASSLKKGGSTEAFF
>TRBV19|TRBD1|TRBJ1-2|.
TGTGCCAGTAGTTCAATTGGACAGGGGGGCGATGGCTACACCTTC
CASSSIGQGGDGYTF
>TRBV7-9|.|TRBJ1-2|.
TGTTCCAGCAGCCTCACTAACGTTGGCTACACCTTC
CSSSLTNVGYTF
>TRBV7-9|TRBD2|TRBJ2-5|.
TGTGCCAGCAGCTTCAGCGGGACCCGCCAAGAGACCCAGTACTTC
CASSFSGTRQETQYF
>TRBV6-5|TRBD2|TRBJ2-7|.
TGTGCCGGCAGTCTAGCGGGGGACTCCTACGAGCAGTACTTC
CAGSLAGDSYEQYF
>TRBV19|TRBD2|TRBJ2-7|once
TGTGCCAGTCGACCCACCATCGGGACTAGCGGGAGCTACGAGCAGTACTTC
CASRPTIGTSGSYEQYF
>TRBV5-8|.|TRBJ1-5|.
TGTGCCAGCAGCTTGGGGACCGGACTGGTCAATCAGCCCCAGCATTTT
CASSLGTGLVNQPQHF
>TRBV7-8|TRBD2|TRBJ2-5|.
TGTGCCAGCAGCCCCCCGACTAGCGGGGGCCTCGAAGAGACCCAGTACTTC
CASSPPTSGGLEETQYF
>TRBV9|TRBD1|TRBJ2-2|.
TGTGCCAGCAGCGGTAACAGGGGGCGCTGGACCGGGGAGCTGTTTTTT
CASSGNRGRWTGELFF
>TRBV11-2|.|TRBJ2-3|.
TGTGCCAGCAAACCCCCCGGGGGGCACCCGGCGGCAGATACGCAGTATTTT
CASKPPGGHPAADTQYF
>TRBV7-9|TRBD2|TRBJ2-3|.
TGTGCCAGCAGCAGTAGCGGGGGGGGCACAGATACGCAGTATTTT
CASSSSGGGTDTQYF
>TRBV4-2|.|TRBJ1-6|.
TGTGCCAGCAGCCAAGACGGCGGGGATTCACCCCTCCACTTT
CASSQDGGDSPLHF
>TRBV5-6|TRBD2|TRBJ2-5|.
TGTGCCAGCAGCTTACCGGGACTAGCGGGATCGGAGCAGTACTTC
CASSLPGLAGSEQYF
>TRBV15|.|TRBJ2-7|.
TGTGCCACCAGCCGGGACTTCTCCTACGAGCAGTACTTC
CATSRDFSYEQYF
>TRBV9|TRBD2|TRBJ2-3|.
TGTGCCAGCAGCGTAGATGCGGGGGGGGACGCAGATACGCAGTATTTT
CASSVDAGGDADTQYF